The entry below gives a single TCR beta chain sequence along with its context. TCRdb's table, derived via immunoSEQ multiplex PCR, lists solely in-frame clones and lacks some. The sample includes 60,000 to 75,000 clones, roughly nine tenths seen only once; the top ten take 0.85% to 0.9%. The data stem from a study of T cell changes during pregnancy in multiple sclerosis. CDR1 and CDR2 from the germline V gene are SEHNR and FQNEAQ (reference sequence). The CDR3 spans 15 residues. Trimming took 1 base from V and 6 from J; bases not matched to a gene: 5. This material consisted of peripheral blood, taken before pregnancy. This chain connects TRBV7-9 to TRBJ2-4, with 8 bases aligning to TRBD2. The sequence derives from a female donor with multiple sclerosis, enrolled in a pregnancy study. CDR3 bases: TGTGCCAGCAGCTTAGGCGGGGGGATCGGAAACATTCAGTACTTC. Protein product: CASSLGGGIGNIQYF.